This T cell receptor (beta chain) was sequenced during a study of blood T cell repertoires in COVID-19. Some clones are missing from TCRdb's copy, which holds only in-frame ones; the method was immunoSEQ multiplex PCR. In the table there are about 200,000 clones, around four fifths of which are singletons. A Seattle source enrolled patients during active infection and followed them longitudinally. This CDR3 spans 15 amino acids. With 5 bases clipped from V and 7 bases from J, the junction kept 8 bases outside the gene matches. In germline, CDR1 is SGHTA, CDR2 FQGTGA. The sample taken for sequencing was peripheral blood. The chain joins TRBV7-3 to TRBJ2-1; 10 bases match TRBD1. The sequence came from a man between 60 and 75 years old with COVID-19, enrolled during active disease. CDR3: CASSVDRGLINEQFF. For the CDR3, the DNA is TGTGCCAGCAGCGTAGACAGGGGGCTCATTAATGAGCAGTTCTTC.